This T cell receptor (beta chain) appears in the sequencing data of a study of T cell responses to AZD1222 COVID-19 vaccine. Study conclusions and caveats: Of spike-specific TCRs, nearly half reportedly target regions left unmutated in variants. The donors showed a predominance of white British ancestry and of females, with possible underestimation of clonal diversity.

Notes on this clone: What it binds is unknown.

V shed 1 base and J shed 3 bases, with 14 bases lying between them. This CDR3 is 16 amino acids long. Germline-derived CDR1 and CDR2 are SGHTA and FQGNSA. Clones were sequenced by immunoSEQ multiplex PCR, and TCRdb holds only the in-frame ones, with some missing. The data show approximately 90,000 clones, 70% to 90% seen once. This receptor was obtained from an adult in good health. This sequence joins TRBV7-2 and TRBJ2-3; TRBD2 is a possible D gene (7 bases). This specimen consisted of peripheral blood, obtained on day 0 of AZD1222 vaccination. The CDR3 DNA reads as TGTGCCAGCAGCTTAGTCGGGGGGCGGGGGACAGATACGCAGTATTTT. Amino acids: CASSLVGGRGTDTQYF.